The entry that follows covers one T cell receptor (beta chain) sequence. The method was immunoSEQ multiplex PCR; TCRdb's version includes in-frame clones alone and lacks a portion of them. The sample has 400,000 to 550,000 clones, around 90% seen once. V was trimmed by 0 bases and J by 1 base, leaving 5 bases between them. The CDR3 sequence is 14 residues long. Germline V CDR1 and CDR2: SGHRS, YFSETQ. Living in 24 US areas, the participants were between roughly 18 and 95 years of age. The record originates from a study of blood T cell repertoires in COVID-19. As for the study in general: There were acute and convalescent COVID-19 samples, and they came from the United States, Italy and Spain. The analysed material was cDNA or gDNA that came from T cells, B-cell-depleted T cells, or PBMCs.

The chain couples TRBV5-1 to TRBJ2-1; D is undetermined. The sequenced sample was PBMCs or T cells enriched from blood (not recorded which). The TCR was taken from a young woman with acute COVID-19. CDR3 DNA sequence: TGCGCCAGCAGCTTGGAGAGTTCCTACAATGAGCAGTTCTTC. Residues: CASSLESSYNEQFF.